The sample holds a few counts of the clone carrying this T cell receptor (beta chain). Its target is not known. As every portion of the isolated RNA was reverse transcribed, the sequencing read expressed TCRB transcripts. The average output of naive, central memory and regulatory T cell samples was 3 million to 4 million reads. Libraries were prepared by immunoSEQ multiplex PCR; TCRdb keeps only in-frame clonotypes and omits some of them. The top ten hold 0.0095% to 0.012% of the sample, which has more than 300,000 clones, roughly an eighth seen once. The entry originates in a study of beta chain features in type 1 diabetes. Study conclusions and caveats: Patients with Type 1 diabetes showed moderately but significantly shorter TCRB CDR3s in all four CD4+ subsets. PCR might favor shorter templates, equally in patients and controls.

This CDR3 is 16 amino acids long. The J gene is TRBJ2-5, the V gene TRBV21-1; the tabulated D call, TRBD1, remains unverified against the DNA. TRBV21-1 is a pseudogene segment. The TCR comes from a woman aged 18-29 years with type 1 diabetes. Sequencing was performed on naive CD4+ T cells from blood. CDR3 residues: CASSKESSGVEETQYF. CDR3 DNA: TGTGCCAGCAGCAAAGAAAGTTCAGGGGTAGAAGAGACCCAGTACTTC.